This entry concerns a single T cell receptor beta chain. This receptor's antigen is unknown. Nothing much larger sits one base from this clone, and base qualities are not available. The donors were roughly 40 Caucasian individuals from Russia, aged roughly 6 to 100 years, who were systemically healthy. Each donor gave about 11 milliliters of peripheral blood, drawn into EDTA-treated Vacutainer tubes. Ficoll-Paque density-gradient centrifugation was used to isolate PBMCs, with at least 6.5 million per sample. Trizol reagent was used to extract total RNA from PBMCs, with at least 6 micrograms per sample. For every donor, flow cytometry on a PBMC aliquot measured the percentage of naive CD45RAhigh/CD27high T cells. Library creation used 5' RACE. Sequencing relied on an Illumina HiSeq 2500. A second 7 to 11 cycle PCR used a sample-barcoded 5' primer and a J-beta primer mix. A template-switch 5' adaptor carrying 12 random nucleotides introduced a unique molecular identifier onto each TCR beta cDNA molecule. At least 3 million CDR3-containing paired-end reads were obtained from each sample. The Mint cDNA synthesis kit, primed by a TRBC-specific oligonucleotide, was used to synthesize first-strand cDNA from all RNA. After uracil-DNA glycosylase treatment, a first 18-cycle PCR used universal primers M1SS and BC2_uni_R on all cDNA. The authors' analysis ran thus. For normalization, 1 million high-quality reads, each with a distinct molecular identifier, were randomly selected from each sample. Reads with shared molecular identifiers were discarded instead of being binned into consensus sequences. MiTCR, set to a Q25 quality threshold and the strictest error-elimination algorithm, was used for CDR3 identification, clonotype clustering and error correction. Lower-bound total TCR beta diversity was estimated with a nonparametric unseen species model using Euler transformation. TCRdb reprocessing: public reads trimmed at Q25 with fastp, clones called with MiXCR, in-frame beta chains kept. Duplicate CDR3 protein sequences are folded into a single record with the most common DNA and genes. TCRdb, not the authors, supplied the V and J calls. This sample comprises about 1.1 million distinct CDR3 sequences, approximately 38% of them detected only once. Around 14% of the sample rests with the top ten.

The data were taken from a study of blood T cells in healthy people across ages (dated by TCRdb to between 2014 and 2017). Some background on the complete study: Template switching captured roughly one uniquely barcoded TCR beta cDNA molecule per two T cells in model experiments. The donors were split into four age groups: young (average 16 years), middle-aged (about 40), aged (62) and long-lived (roughly 88). Two additional independent replicas of 1 million unique cDNA reads from the same blood draw were analyzed for two donors (one aged 18 to 29 and one aged 80 or older). Donors of different ages were randomly distributed across sequencing lanes to avoid experimental bias. Age-related changes in TCR beta repertoire diversity were measured in the study by deep sequencing normalized with unique cDNA molecular identifiers. Results and caveats for the whole study, not just this receptor: There was a strong correlation between observed TCR beta diversity and the percentage of naive T cells measured by flow cytometry. As age increased, observed TCR beta diversity per million T cells dropped in a roughly linear way, and a significant reduction was already evident by age 40. Because the CMV infection status of the donors was unknown, age-related changes in expanded clonotypes may potentially have been confounded. The long-lived group showed more naive CD4+ T cells, fewer expanded clones and increased TCR diversity than the aged group, suggesting age selection. Estimates of total diversity from one million sequenced T cells were regarded as lower bounds and underestimates. Conclusive comparison of naive and antigen-experienced compartments was prevented by the profiling of bulk unsorted PBMCs.

CDR1 and CDR2 (LGHNA, YSLEER) derive from the germline V gene. The junction carries 17 bases between V and J, which are trimmed by 0 bases and 9 bases respectively. The CDR3, cysteine through phenylalanine, is 15 amino acids long. Here the CDR3 DNA is all that survives: 45 bases in frame from base 1. The sample consisted of blood. The chain couples TRBV4-3 to TRBJ1-2; TRBD1 could be the D gene, as 5 bases match. The receptor comes from a man younger than 35 in good health. CDR3 region: CASSQDPLTGDRYTF. In nucleotides, the sequence is TGCGCCAGCAGCCAAGATCCTCTTACAGGCGACCGCTACACCTTC.